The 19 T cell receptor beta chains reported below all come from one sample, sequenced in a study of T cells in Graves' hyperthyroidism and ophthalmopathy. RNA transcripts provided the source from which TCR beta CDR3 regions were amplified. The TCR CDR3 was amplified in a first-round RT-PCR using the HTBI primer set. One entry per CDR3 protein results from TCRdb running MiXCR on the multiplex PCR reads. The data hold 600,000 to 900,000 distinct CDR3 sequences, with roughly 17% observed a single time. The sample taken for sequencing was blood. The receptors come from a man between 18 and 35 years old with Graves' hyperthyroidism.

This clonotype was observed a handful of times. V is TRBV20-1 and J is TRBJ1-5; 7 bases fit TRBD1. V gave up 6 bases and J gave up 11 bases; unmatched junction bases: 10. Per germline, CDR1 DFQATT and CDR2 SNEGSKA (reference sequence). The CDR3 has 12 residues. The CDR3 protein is CSAAGTVLAQHF. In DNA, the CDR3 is TGCAGTGCCGCCGGGACAGTACTAGCCCAGCATTTT.

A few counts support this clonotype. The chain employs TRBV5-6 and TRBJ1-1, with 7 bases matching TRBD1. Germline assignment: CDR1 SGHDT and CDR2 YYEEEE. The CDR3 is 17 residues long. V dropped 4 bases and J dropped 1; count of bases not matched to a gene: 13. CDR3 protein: CASSPTGVLLRNTEAFF. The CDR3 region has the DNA TGTGCCAGCAGCCCTACAGGGGTTCTCTTAAGGAACACTGAAGCTTTCTTT.

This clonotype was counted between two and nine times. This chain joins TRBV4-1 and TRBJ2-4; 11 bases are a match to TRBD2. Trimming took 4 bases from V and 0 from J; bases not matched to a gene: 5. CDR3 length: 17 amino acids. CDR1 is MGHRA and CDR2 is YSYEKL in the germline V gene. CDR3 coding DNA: TGCGCCAGCAGCCCGGGACTAGCGGTTCTAGCCAAAAACATTCAGTACTTC. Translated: CASSPGLAVLAKNIQYF.

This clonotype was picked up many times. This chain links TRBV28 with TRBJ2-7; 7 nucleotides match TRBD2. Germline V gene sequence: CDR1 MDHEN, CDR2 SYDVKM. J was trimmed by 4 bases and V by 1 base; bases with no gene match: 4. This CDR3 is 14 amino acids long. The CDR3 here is CASSLLREAYEQYF. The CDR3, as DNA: TGTGCCAGCAGTTTATTACGGGAGGCATACGAGCAGTACTTC.

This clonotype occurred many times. In DNA, the CDR3 is TGTGCCAGCAGGGAGCTAGCGGCCCCGGGGGATACGCAGTATTTT. Translation: CASRELAAPGDTQYF. The chain joins TRBV2 to TRBJ2-3; 7 bases agree with TRBD2. Germline assignment: CDR1 SNHLY and CDR2 FYNNEI. The V segment lost 6 bases and the J segment 6 bases; nucleotides outside the gene matches: 12. The CDR3 contains 15 residues.

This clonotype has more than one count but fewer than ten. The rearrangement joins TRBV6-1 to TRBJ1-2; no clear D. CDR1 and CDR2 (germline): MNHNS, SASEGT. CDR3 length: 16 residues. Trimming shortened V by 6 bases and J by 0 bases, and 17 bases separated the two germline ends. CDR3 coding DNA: TGTGCCAGCAGGGTTTCCGAACTCTTCACTAACTATGGCTACACCTTC. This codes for CASRVSELFTNYGYTF.

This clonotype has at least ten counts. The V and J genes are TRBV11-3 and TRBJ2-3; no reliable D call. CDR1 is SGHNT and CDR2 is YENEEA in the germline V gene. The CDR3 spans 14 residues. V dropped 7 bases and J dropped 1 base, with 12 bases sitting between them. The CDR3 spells CASNTYQGTDTQYF. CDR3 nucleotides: TGTGCCAGCAACACCTACCAGGGCACAGATACGCAGTATTTT.

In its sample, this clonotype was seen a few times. CDR3 sequence (DNA): TGTGCCAGCACCGAGGGACAGGGGTATCAGCCCCAGCATTTT. Protein sequence: CASTEGQGYQPQHF. The chain recombines TRBV6-1 with TRBJ1-5, with TRBD1 matching over 10 bases. The CDR3 contains 14 residues. Trimming at V came to 7 bases and at J to 5 bases, leaving 5 bases not matched to a gene. The germline V gene has CDR1 MNHNS and CDR2 SASEGT.

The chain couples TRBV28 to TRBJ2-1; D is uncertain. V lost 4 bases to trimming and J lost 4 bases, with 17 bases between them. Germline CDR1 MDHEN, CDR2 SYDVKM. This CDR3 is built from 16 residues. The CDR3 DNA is TGTGCCAGCAGTTCCCTGCCGGTTACGCAGTACAATGAGCAGTTCTTC. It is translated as CASSSLPVTQYNEQFF.

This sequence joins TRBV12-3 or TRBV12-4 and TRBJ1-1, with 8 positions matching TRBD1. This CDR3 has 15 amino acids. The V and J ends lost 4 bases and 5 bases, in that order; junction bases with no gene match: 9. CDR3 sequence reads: CASSYLTGGRTEAFF. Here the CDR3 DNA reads TGTGCCAGCAGTTACCTCACAGGGGGGAGGACTGAAGCTTTCTTT.

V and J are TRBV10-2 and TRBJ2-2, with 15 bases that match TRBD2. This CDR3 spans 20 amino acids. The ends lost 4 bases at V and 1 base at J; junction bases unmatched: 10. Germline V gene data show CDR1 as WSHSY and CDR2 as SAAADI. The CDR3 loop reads CASSGAYRTSGRVNTGELFF. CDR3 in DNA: TGCGCCAGCAGTGGGGCTTACCGGACTAGCGGGAGGGTGAACACCGGGGAGCTGTTTTTT.

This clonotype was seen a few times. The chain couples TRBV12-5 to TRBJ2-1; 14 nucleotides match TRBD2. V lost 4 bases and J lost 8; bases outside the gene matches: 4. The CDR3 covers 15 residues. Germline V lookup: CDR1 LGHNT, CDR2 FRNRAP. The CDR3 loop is CASGWGTSGSDEQFF. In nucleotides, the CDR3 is TGTGCTAGTGGTTGGGGGACTAGCGGGAGCGATGAGCAGTTCTTC.

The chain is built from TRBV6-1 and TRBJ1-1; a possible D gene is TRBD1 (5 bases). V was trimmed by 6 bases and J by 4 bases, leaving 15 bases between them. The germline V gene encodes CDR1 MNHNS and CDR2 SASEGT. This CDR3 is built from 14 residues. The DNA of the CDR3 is TGTGCCAGCAGGAAACCCACAGGAAGCACTGAAGCTTTCTTT. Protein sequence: CASRKPTGSTEAFF.

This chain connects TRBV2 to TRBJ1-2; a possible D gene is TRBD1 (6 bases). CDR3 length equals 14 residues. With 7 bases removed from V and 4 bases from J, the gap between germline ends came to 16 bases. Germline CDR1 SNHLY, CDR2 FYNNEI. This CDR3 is CASNTQGGGYGYTF. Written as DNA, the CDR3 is TGTGCCAGCAACACACAGGGAGGGGGCTATGGCTACACCTTC.

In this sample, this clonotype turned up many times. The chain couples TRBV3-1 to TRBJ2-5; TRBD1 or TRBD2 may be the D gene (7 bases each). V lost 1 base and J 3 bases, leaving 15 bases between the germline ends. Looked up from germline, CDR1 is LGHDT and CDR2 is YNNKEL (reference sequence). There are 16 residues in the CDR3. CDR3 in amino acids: CASSQAVQGREETQYF. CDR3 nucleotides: TGTGCCAGCAGCCAAGCAGTACAGGGGAGGGAAGAGACCCAGTACTTC.

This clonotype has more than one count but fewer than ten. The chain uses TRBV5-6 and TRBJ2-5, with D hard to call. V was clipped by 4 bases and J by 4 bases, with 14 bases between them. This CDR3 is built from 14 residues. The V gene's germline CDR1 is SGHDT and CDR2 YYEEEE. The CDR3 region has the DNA TGTGCCAGCAGCACCCCGAAGAGGACAGAGACCCAGTACTTC. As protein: CASSTPKRTETQYF.

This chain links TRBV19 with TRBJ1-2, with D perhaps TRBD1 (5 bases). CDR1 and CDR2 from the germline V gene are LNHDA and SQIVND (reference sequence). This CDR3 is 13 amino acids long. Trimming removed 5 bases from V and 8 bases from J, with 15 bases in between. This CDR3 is CASSGGEPSGYTF. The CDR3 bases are TGTGCCAGTAGTGGGGGGGAACCTTCCGGCTACACCTTC.

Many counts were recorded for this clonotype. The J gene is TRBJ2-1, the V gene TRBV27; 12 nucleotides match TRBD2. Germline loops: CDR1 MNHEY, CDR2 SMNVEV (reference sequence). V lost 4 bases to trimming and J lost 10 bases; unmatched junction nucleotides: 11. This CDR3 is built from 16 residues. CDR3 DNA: TGTGCCAGCAGTTCCTACCGACTAGCGGGAGAAGGCGAGCAGTTCTTC. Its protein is CASSSYRLAGEGEQFF.

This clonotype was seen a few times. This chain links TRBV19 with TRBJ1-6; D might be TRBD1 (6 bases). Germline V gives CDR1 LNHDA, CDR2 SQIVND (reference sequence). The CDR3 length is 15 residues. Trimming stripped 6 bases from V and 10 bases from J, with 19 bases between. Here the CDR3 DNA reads TGTGCCAGTAGCCCCTTCGGGGGGCTTGGGTCACCCCTCCACTTT. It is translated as CASSPFGGLGSPLHF. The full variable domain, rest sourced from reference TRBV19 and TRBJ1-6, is DGGITQSPKYLFRKEGQNVTLSCEQNLNHDAMYWYRQDPGQGLRLIYYSQIVNDFQKGDIAEGYSVSREKKESFPLTVTSAQKNPTAFYLCASSPFGGLGSPLHFGNGTRLTVT.